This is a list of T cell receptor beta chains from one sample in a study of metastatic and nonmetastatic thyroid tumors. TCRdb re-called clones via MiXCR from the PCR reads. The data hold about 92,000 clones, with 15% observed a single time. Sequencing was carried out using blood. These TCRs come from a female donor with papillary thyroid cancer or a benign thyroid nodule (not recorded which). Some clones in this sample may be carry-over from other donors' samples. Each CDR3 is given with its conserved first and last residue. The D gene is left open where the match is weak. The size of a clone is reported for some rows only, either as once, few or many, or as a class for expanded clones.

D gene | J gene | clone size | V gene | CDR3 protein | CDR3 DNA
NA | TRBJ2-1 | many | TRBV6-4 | CASSDSMLSSGEQFF | TGTGCCAGCAGTGACTCCATGCTATCCTCGGGTGAGCAGTTCTTC
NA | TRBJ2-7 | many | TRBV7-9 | CASSSGGGFTSEQYF | TGTGCCAGCAGCTCCGGCGGGGGCTTTACGTCGGAGCAGTACTTC
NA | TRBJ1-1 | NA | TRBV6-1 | CASLERRGSSEALF | TGTGCCAGCCTCGAACGTAGGGGTTCGTCTGAGGCTTTATTT
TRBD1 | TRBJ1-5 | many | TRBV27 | CASSSGQAGNQPQHF | TGTGCCAGCAGCAGCGGACAGGCGGGCAATCAGCCCCAGCATTTT
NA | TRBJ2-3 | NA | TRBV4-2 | CASSQVEGLGTDTQYF | TGTGCCAGCAGCCAAGTTGAGGGGCTGGGGACAGATACGCAGTATTTT
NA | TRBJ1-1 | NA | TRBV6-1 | CDSSEREAMNTEAFF | TGTGACAGCAGTGAAAGGGAGGCAATGAACACTGAAGCTTTCTTT
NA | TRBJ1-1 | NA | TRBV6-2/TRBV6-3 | CASIYSHHTEAFF | TGTGCCAGCATTTACTCGCATCACACTGAAGCTTTCTTT
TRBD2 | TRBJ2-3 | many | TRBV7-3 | CASSLRGRGAQGYTDTQYF | TGTGCCAGCAGCTTAAGGGGGCGGGGGGCACAGGGATACACAGATACGCAGTATTTT
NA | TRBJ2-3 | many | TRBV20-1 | CSASGGTTQYF | TGCAGTGCTAGTGGGGGGACTACGCAGTATTTT
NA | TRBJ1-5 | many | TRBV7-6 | CASGGGQEVSNQPQHF | TGTGCCAGCGGGGGGGGCCAGGAGGTTAGCAATCAGCCCCAGCATTTT